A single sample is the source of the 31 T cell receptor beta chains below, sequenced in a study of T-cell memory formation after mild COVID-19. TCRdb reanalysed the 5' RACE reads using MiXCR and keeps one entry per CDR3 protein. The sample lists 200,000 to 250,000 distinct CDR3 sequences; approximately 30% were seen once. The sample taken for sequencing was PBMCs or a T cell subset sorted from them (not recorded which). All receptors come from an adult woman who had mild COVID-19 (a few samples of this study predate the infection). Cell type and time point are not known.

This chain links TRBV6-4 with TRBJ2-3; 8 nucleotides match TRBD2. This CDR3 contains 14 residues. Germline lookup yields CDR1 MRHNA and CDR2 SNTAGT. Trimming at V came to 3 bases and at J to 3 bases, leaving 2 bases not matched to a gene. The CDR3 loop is CASSETGGTDTQYF. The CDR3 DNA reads TGTGCCAGCAGTGAAACGGGAGGGACAGATACGCAGTATTTT.

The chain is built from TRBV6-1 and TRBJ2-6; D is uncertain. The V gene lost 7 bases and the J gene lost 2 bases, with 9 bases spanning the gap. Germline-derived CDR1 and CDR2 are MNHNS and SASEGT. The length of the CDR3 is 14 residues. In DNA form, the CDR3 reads TGTGCCAGCACCATTGGAGCTGGGGCCAACGTCCTGACTTTC. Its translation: CASTIGAGANVLTF.

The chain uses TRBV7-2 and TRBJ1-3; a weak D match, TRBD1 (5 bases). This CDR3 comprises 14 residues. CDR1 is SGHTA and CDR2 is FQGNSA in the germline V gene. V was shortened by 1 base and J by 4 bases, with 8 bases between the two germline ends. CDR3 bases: TGTGCCAGCAGCTTAGGGGGGACGGGAAACACCATATATTTT. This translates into CASSLGGTGNTIYF.

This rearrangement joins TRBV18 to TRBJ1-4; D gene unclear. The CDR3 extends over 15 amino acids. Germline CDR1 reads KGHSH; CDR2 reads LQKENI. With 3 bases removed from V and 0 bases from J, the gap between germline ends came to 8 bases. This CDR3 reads CASSPLRATNEKLFF. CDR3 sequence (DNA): TGTGCCAGCTCACCCCTTCGAGCAACTAATGAAAAACTGTTTTTT.

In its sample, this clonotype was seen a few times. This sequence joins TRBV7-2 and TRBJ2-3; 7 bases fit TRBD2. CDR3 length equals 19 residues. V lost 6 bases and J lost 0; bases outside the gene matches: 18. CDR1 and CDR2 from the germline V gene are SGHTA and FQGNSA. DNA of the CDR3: TGTGCCAGCAGTTTTAATTATGGTCACCTAGCGGCAAGCACAGATACGCAGTATTTT. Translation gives CASSFNYGHLAASTDTQYF.

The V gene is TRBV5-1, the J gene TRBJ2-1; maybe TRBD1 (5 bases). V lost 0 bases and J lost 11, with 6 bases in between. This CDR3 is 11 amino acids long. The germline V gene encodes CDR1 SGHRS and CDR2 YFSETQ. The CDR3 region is CASSLEGKQFF. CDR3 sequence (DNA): TGCGCCAGCAGCTTGGAGGGGAAGCAGTTCTTC.

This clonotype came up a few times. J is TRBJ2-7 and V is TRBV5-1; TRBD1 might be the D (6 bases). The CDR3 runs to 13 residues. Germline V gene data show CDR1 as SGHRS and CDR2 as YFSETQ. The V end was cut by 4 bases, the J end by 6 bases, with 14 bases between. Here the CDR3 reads CASSISDSAEQYF. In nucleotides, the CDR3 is TGCGCCAGCAGCATCTCGGACAGTGCCGAGCAGTACTTC.

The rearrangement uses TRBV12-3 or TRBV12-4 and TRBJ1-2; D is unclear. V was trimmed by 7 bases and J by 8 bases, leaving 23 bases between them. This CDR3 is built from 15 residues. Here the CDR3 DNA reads TGTGCCAGCATCCCAGACCATCCCGTTAACCGGGGCTACACCTTC. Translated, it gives CASIPDHPVNRGYTF.

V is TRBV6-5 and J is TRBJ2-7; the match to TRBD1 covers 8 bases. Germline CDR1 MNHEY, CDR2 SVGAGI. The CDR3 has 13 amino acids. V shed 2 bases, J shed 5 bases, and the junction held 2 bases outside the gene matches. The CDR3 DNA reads TGTGCCAGCAGTTACGGACAGGGTAACGAGCAGTACTTC. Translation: CASSYGQGNEQYF.

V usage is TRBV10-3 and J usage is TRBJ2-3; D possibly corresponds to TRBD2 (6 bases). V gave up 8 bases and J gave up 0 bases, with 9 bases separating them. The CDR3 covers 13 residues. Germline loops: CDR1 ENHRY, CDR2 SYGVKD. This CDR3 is CAIGGVSTDTQYF. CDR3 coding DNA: TGTGCCATCGGCGGGGTCAGCACAGATACGCAGTATTTT.

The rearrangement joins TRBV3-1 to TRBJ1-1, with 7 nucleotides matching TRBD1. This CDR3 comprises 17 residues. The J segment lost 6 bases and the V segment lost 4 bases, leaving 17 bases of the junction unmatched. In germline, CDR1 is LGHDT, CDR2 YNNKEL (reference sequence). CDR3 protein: CASSLFQNRGWRAEAFF. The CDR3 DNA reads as TGTGCCAGCAGCCTATTCCAAAACAGGGGATGGAGGGCTGAAGCTTTCTTT.

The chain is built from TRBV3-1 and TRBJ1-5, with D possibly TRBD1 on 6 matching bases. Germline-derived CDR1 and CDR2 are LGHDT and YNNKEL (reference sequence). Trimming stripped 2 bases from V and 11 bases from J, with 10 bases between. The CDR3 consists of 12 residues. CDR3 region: CASSQSGEAQHF. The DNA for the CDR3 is TGTGCCAGCAGCCAATCAGGGGAGGCCCAGCATTTT.

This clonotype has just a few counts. The CDR3 DNA reads as TGTGCTACTCGGGGAGCCGGGGAGCTGTTTTTT. Encoded protein: CATRGAGELFF. The rearrangement joins TRBV12-3 or TRBV12-4 to TRBJ2-2, with a weak D call TRBD2 (5 bases). CDR3 length equals 11 residues.

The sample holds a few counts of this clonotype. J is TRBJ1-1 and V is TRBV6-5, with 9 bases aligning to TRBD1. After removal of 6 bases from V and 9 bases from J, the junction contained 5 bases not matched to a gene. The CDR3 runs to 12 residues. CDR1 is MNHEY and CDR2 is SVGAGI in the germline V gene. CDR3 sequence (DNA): TGTGCCAGCAGCTCGGGACAGGGAAAAGCTTTCTTT. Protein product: CASSSGQGKAFF.

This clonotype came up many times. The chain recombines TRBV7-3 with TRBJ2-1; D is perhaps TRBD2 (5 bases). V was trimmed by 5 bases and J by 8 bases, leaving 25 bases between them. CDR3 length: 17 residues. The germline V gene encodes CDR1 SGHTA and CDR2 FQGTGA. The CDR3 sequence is CASSPVGRSLVRDEQFF. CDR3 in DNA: TGTGCCAGCAGCCCCGTTGGGAGAAGCCTGGTTAGGGATGAGCAGTTCTTC.

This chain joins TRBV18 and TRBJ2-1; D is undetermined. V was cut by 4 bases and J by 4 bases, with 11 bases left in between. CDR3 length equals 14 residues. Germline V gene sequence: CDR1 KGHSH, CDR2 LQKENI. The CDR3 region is CASSQGRQYNEQFF. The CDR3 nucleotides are TGTGCCAGCTCACAAGGTCGGCAGTACAATGAGCAGTTCTTC.

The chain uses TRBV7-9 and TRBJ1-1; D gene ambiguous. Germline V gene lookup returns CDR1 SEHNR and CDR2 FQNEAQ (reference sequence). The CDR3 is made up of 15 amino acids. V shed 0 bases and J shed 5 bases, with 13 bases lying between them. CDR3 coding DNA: TGTGCCAGCAGCTTAGCGCTATCTGGAGGTACTGAAGCTTTCTTT. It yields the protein CASSLALSGGTEAFF.

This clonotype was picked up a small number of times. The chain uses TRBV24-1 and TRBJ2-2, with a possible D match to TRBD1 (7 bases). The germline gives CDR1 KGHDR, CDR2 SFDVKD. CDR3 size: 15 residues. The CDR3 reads CARMRDSELPGELFF. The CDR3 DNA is TGTGCACGCATGCGGGACAGCGAGCTTCCCGGGGAGCTGTTTTTT.

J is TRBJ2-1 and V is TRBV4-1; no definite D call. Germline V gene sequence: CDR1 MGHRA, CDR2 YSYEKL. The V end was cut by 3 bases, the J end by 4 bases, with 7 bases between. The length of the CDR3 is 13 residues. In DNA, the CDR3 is TGCGCCAGCAGCCACACGGGTTACAATGAGCAGTTCTTC. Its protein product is CASSHTGYNEQFF.

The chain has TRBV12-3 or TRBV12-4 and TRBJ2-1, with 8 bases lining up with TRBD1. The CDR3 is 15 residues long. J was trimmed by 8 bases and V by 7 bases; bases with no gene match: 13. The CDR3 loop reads CASTPGGAYWDEQFF. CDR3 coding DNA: TGTGCCAGCACGCCAGGGGGCGCATATTGGGATGAGCAGTTCTTC.

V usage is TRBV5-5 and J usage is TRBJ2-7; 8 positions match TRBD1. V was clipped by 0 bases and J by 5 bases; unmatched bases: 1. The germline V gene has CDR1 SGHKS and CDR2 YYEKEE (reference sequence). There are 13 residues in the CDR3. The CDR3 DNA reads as TGTGCCAGCAGCTTGGGGGACAGGAACGAGCAGTACTTC. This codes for CASSLGDRNEQYF.

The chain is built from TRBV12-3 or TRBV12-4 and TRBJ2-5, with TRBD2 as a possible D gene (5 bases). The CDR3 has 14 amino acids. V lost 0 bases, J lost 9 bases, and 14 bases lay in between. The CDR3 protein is CASSLARYREPQYF. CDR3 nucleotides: TGTGCCAGCAGTTTAGCTCGGTACCGGGAACCCCAGTACTTC.

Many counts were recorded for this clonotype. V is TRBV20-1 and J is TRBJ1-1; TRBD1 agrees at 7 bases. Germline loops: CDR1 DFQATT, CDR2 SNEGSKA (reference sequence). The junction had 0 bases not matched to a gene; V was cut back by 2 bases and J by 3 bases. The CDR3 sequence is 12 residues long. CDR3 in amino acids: CSARQGDTEAFF. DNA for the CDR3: TGCAGTGCTAGACAGGGGGACACTGAAGCTTTCTTT.

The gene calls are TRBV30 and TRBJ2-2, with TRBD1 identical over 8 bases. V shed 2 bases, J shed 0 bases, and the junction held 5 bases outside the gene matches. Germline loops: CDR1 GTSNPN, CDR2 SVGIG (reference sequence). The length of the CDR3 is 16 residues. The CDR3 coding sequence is TGTGCCTGGAGTCCGAAGGACAGGGCGAACACCGGGGAGCTGTTTTTT. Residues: CAWSPKDRANTGELFF.

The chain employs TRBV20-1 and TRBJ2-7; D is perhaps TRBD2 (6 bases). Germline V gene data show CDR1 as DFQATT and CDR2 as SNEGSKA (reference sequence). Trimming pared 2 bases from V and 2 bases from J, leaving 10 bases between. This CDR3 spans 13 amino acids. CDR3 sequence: CSARYGTAYEQYF. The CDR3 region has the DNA TGCAGTGCTAGATACGGGACTGCCTACGAGCAGTACTTC.

The CDR3 spells CASSGEGYTEAFF. Here the CDR3 DNA reads TGTGCCAGCTCTGGCGAAGGGTACACTGAAGCTTTCTTT. This rearrangement joins TRBV7-9 to TRBJ1-1, with D uncertain. The germline V and J ends were trimmed by 8 bases and 3 bases, with 13 bases remaining between them. Germline loops: CDR1 SEHNR, CDR2 FQNEAQ (reference sequence). CDR3 size: 13 residues.

CDR3 region: CASSNGHAQETQYF. In DNA, the CDR3 is TGCGCCAGCAGCAATGGACACGCCCAAGAGACCCAGTACTTC. The chain couples TRBV5-1 to TRBJ2-5, with D perhaps TRBD1 (5 bases). The CDR3 length is 14 residues. The V and J ends lost 4 bases and 1 base respectively, with 11 bases between them. Per germline, CDR1 SGHRS and CDR2 YFSETQ.

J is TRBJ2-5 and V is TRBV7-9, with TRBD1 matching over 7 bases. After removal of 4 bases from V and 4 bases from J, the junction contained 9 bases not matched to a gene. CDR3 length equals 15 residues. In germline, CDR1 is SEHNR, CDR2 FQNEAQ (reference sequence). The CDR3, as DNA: TGTGCCAGCAGCTCGTTTAGAGCAGGGGGAGAGACCCAGTACTTC. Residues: CASSSFRAGGETQYF.

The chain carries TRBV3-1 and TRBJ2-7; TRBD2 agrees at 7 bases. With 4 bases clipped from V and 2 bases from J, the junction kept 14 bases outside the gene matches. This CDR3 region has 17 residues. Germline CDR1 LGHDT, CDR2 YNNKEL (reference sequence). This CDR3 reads CASSPRVGGRAPYEQYF. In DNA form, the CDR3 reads TGTGCCAGCAGCCCCCGGGTAGGCGGGAGAGCCCCCTACGAGCAGTACTTC.

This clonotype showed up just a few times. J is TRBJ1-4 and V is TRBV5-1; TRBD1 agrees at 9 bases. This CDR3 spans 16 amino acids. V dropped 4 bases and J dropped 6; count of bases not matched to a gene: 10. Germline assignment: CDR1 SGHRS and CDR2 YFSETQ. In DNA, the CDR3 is TGCGCCAGCAGCCTCGGACAGGGGTGGCCGTATGAAAAACTGTTTTTT. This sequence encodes CASSLGQGWPYEKLFF.

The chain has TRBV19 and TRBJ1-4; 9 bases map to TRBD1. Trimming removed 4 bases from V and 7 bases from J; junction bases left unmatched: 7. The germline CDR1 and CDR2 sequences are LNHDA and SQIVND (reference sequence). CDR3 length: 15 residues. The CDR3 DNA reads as TGTGCCAGTAGTAGCCGGGACAGGGATATTGAAAAACTGTTTTTT. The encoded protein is CASSSRDRDIEKLFF. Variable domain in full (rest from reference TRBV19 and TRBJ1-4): DGGITQSPKYLFRKEGQNVTLSCEQNLNHDAMYWYRQDPGQGLRLIYYSQIVNDFQKGDIAEGYSVSREKKESFPLTVTSAQKNPTAFYLCASSSRDRDIEKLFFGSGTQLSVL.